This T cell receptor (beta chain) derives from a study of T cell responses to AZD1222 COVID-19 vaccine. Study-level information: Both about-4-week and about-12-week second-dose recipients were combined. Findings and limits, study-wide: Reportedly, close to half of spike-specific TCRs are directed against unmutated variant regions. Spike was spanned by vaccine-associated CD4 TCRs, with dominance at 160-218 and 743-854.

This CDR3 is 11 amino acids long. The germline CDR1 and CDR2 sequences are MDHEN and SYDVKM. V was trimmed by 5 bases and J by 10 bases, leaving 9 bases between them. The assay was immunoSEQ multiplex PCR, and TCRdb's table has in-frame clones only and misses some. Of some 69,000 clones in the sample, 85% to 90% were seen once. Comments on this clone: The antigen remains unidentified.

This sequence was found in an adult in good health. The sample was peripheral blood, taken on day 0 of AZD1222 vaccination. The J gene is TRBJ2-1, the V gene TRBV28, with a possible D match to TRBD1 (5 bases). Here the CDR3 reads CASSRTREQFF. Here the CDR3 DNA reads TGTGCCAGCAGTCGGACAAGGGAGCAGTTCTTC.